This T cell receptor (beta chain) derives from a study of cytomegalovirus exposure and HLA in healthy donors. Study-wide findings and caveats: The classifier reportedly diagnosed cytomegalovirus status with high specificity and sensitivity. According to the study, some 160 TCR beta chains were cytomegalovirus-associated.

Germline V gene sequence: CDR1 MNHNS, CDR2 SASEGT. Trimming took off 6 bases at V and 4 bases at J, with 12 bases between the two ends. CDR3 length: 13 amino acids. Generated by immunoSEQ multiplex PCR, the TCRdb table keeps only in-frame clones and is missing some. The sample has 220,000 or so clones; roughly 88% are singletons. Turning to this clone: Antigen: not known.

This clonotype was sampled from a woman aged 25 to 39 in good health and CMV-seropositive. The sample taken for sequencing was PBMCs. The gene calls are TRBV6-1 and TRBJ1-1, with D hard to call. The CDR3 DNA reads as TGTGCCAGCAGGGGGTTAGGAAGCACTGAAGCTTTCTTT. This encodes CASRGLGSTEAFF.